Given below is one T cell receptor beta chain in context. This CDR3 region has 13 residues. With 2 bases removed from V and 4 bases from J, the gap between germline ends came to 8 bases. The germline CDR1 and CDR2 sequences are MNHNS and SASEGT. This entry comes from a study of blood T cell repertoires in COVID-19. Study overall: Spain, Italy and the United States supplied samples that represented acute and convalescent COVID-19. Nucleic acid was either cDNA or gDNA, and it came from T cells, B-cell-depleted T cells, or PBMCs.

In the authors' workflow: Amplification of reference gene primers provided the estimated nucleated cell counts. The assay was immunoSEQ multiplex PCR, and TCRdb's table has in-frame clones only and misses some. V, J and clone size derive from that table, while D and trimming were established from the DNA sequence. The sample has 200,000 to 250,000 clones, around 81% seen once; the top ten hold roughly 1.9%. The TCR was taken from a man aged 25 to 40 who had recovered from COVID-19. This chain links TRBV6-1 with TRBJ1-1; D unclear. The sequencing sample was made of peripheral blood. The DNA of the CDR3 is TGTGCCAGCAGTGAAAGGAGATTCACTGAAGCTTTCTTT. Translated, it gives CASSERRFTEAFF.